This is a list of T cell receptor beta chains from one sample in a study of cytomegalovirus exposure and HLA in healthy donors. The repertoire was sequenced with immunoSEQ multiplex PCR; TCRdb's copy has only in-frame clones and lacks some. The table has 250,000 to 350,000 clones, roughly 90% seen once. The source material was PBMCs. These receptors were collected from a woman between 18 and 29 years old in good health and CMV-seronegative. Each CDR3 is given with its conserved first and last residue. D genes are given only for firm matches. Clone size is not always given. Where it is, it says once, few, many or a class for expanded clones.

abundance	d_gene	j_gene	v_gene	CDR3aa	CDR3nt
.	TRBD1	TRBJ2-5	TRBV2	CASSARSDRGWGTQYF	TGTGCCAGCAGTGCCAGGAGCGACAGGGGGTGGGGGACCCAGTACTTC
.	.	TRBJ2-3	TRBV2	CASSRTGGLDTQYF	TGTGCCAGCAGTCGGACAGGAGGGTTAGATACGCAGTATTTT
once	TRBD2	TRBJ2-1	TRBV6-5	CASSYSLAGHLVQFF	TGTGCCAGCAGTTACTCACTAGCGGGCCACCTCGTGCAGTTCTTC
.	TRBD1	TRBJ1-2	TRBV6-4	CASNIGDRVGGYTF	TGTGCCAGCAACATCGGAGACAGGGTGGGTGGCTACACCTTC
.	TRBD2	TRBJ2-5	TRBV6-6	CASSYRVAGPQETQYF	TGTGCCAGCAGTTACAGGGTAGCGGGGCCACAAGAGACCCAGTACTTC
.	TRBD1	TRBJ1-1	TRBV30	CAWSPSGGTAMNTEAFF	TGTGCCTGGAGTCCCTCGGGTGGGACAGCTATGAACACTGAAGCTTTCTTT
.	TRBD1	TRBJ2-1	TRBV29-1	CSLTTGDNNEQFF	TGCAGTCTGACGACAGGGGACAACAATGAGCAGTTCTTC
.	TRBD2	TRBJ2-7	TRBV27	CASSLTSLSYEQYF	TGTGCCAGCAGTTTGACTAGCTTGTCCTACGAGCAGTACTTC
.	.	TRBJ2-7	TRBV6-1	CASSGLDKQMGQYF	TGTGCCAGCAGTGGCCTCGACAAGCAGATGGGGCAGTACTTC
.	.	TRBJ2-3	TRBV27	CASSLSSNRDTQYF	TGTGCCAGCAGTTTATCAAGTAACAGGGATACGCAGTATTTT
once	.	TRBJ2-1	TRBV6-4	CASSDSTAQFF	TGTGCCAGCAGTGACTCGACAGCGCAGTTCTTC
.	.	TRBJ2-7	TRBV2	CASNEPPSYEQYF	TGTGCCAGCAACGAGCCGCCCTCCTACGAGCAGTACTTC
once	.	TRBJ2-2	TRBV5-6	CASSLYGELFF	TGTGCCAGCAGCTTGTATGGGGAGCTGTTTTTT
few	TRBD1	TRBJ1-5	TRBV11-2	CASSLDQGAGQPQHF	TGTGCCAGCAGCTTAGACCAGGGGGCCGGACAGCCCCAGCATTTT
many	.	TRBJ1-1	TRBV5-1	CASSPKWGAEAFF	TGCGCCAGCAGCCCGAAATGGGGCGCTGAAGCTTTCTTT
few	TRBD1	TRBJ1-2	TRBV25-1	CASSAQGDNYGYTF	TGTGCCAGCAGTGCACAGGGGGATAACTATGGCTACACCTTC
.	.	TRBJ2-2	TRBV7-9	CASSLAGAFTGELFF	TGTGCCAGCAGCTTAGCGGGGGCGTTCACCGGGGAGCTGTTTTTT
.	TRBD2	TRBJ2-3	TRBV19	CASRWREASFRNTDTQYF	TGTGCCAGTAGATGGCGGGAGGCTAGCTTTCGGAACACAGATACGCAGTATTTT
once	.	TRBJ2-7	TRBV18	CASSSITGEEQYF	TGTGCCAGCTCATCTATTACGGGGGAAGAGCAGTACTTC
.	TRBD2	TRBJ2-2	TRBV7-7	CATPSGGRATGELFF	TGTGCCACCCCCTCGGGCGGGAGGGCCACCGGGGAGCTGTTTTTT
.	TRBD1	TRBJ1-5	TRBV28	CASSPTGGVNQPQHF	TGTGCCAGCAGTCCCACAGGGGGCGTTAATCAGCCCCAGCATTTT
.	TRBD1	TRBJ2-1	TRBV6-5	CASNRTGPRGEQFF	TGTGCCAGCAACCGGACAGGGCCCCGGGGTGAGCAGTTCTTC
.	.	TRBJ2-5	TRBV6-5	CASTAGETQYF	TGTGCCAGCACGGCAGGGGAGACCCAGTACTTC
.	.	TRBJ1-1	TRBV5-6	CASSFRPDTEAFF	TGTGCCAGCAGCTTTCGTCCCGACACTGAAGCTTTCTTT
.	TRBD1	TRBJ2-1	TRBV25-1	CASSARGHQYNEQFF	TGTGCCAGCAGTGCGAGGGGGCATCAGTACAATGAGCAGTTCTTC
once	TRBD2	TRBJ2-7	TRBV4-1	CASSETSGSSYEQYF	TGCGCCAGCAGCGAGACTAGCGGGAGCTCCTACGAGCAGTACTTC
.	.	TRBJ1-2	TRBV4-1	CASSQAGGPNYGYTF	TGCGCCAGCAGCCAAGCTGGAGGGCCTAACTATGGCTACACCTTC
.	.	TRBJ2-7	TRBV7-9	CASSSQGYEQYF	TGTGCCAGCAGCTCTCAGGGTTACGAGCAGTACTTC
.	TRBD1	TRBJ2-5	TRBV5-1	CASSSDGQGETQYF	TGCGCCAGCAGCTCGGACGGACAGGGAGAGACCCAGTACTTC
.	TRBD2	TRBJ2-1	TRBV25-1	CASSERESYNEQFF	TGTGCCAGCAGTGAGCGGGAGAGCTACAATGAGCAGTTCTTC
.	TRBD2	TRBJ2-1	TRBV4-3	CASSQETGRAWGEQFF	TGCGCCAGCAGCCAAGAGACGGGGAGGGCCTGGGGTGAGCAGTTCTTC
once	TRBD1	TRBJ1-1	TRBV4-1	CASSQDRAFGTANTEAFF	TGCGCCAGCAGCCAAGATCGTGCTTTTGGGACAGCGAACACTGAAGCTTTCTTT
.	.	TRBJ2-5	TRBV27	CASSLNGAGAFRTQYF	TGTGCCAGCAGTTTAAACGGGGCAGGGGCCTTTAGGACCCAGTACTTC
few	TRBD2	TRBJ2-3	TRBV6-4	CASRRTSGSADTQYF	TGTGCCAGCAGGAGGACTAGCGGGAGTGCAGATACGCAGTATTTT
.	TRBD1	TRBJ1-5	TRBV28	CASSITRTGDQPQHF	TGTGCCAGCAGTATTACCCGGACAGGGGATCAGCCCCAGCATTTT
.	TRBD1	TRBJ1-4	TRBV5-1	CASSEYRGREKLFF	TGCGCCAGCAGCGAGTACAGGGGGCGTGAAAAACTGTTTTTT
.	TRBD1	TRBJ2-3	TRBV14	CASSRQGAFADTQYF	TGTGCCAGCAGCCGACAGGGGGCTTTCGCAGATACGCAGTATTTT
.	TRBD1	TRBJ1-5	TRBV27	CASSLVGQGGNQPQHF	TGTGCCAGCAGTTTAGTCGGACAGGGGGGCAATCAGCCCCAGCATTTT
.	TRBD1	TRBJ2-1	TRBV28	CASSWTGGLDEQFF	TGTGCCAGCAGTTGGACAGGGGGCCTAGATGAGCAGTTCTTC
.	TRBD2	TRBJ2-7	TRBV7-6	CASSSGAGSPYEQYF	TGTGCCAGCAGCAGCGGGGCGGGCAGCCCCTACGAGCAGTACTTC
.	TRBD1	TRBJ1-2	TRBV4-3	CASSQDHRGSYGYTF	TGCGCCAGCAGCCAAGATCACAGGGGGTCCTATGGCTACACCTTC
.	TRBD1	TRBJ2-7	TRBV29-1	CSARGISYEQYF	TGCAGCGCCAGGGGGATCTCCTACGAGCAGTACTTC
.	.	TRBJ2-7	TRBV9	CASSTGGSEQYF	TGTGCCAGCAGCACTGGGGGGAGCGAGCAGTACTTC